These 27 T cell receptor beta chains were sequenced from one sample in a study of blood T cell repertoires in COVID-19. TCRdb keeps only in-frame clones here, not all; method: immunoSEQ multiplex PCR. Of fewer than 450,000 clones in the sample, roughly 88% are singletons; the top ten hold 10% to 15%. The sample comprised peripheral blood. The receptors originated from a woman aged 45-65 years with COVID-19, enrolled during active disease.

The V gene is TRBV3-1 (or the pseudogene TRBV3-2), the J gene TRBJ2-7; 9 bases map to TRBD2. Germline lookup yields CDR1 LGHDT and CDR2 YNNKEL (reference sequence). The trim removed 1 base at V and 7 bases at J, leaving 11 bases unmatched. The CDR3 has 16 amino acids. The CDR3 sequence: CASSQGVRGGAGEQYF. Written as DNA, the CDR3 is TGTGCCAGCAGCCAAGGCGTTCGCGGGGGGGCAGGGGAGCAGTACTTC.

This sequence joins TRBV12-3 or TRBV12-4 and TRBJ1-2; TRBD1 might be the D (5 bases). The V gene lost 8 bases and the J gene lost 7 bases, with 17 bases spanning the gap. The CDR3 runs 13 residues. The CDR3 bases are TGTGCCAGCTCACCCCAAGGGGTTGGTGGCTACACCTTC. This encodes CASSPQGVGGYTF.

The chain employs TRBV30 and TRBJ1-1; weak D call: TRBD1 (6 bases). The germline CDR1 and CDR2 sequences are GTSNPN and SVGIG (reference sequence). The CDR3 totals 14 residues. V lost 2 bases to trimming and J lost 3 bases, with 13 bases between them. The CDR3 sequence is CAWSTGILDTEAFF. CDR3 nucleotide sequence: TGTGCCTGGAGTACAGGGATCCTAGACACTGAAGCTTTCTTT.

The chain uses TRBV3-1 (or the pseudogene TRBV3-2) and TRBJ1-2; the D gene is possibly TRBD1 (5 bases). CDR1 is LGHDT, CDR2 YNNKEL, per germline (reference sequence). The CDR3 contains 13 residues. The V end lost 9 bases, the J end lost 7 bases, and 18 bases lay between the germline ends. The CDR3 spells CASRQGEVSGYTF. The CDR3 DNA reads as TGTGCCAGTAGACAAGGGGAGGTTTCTGGCTACACCTTC.

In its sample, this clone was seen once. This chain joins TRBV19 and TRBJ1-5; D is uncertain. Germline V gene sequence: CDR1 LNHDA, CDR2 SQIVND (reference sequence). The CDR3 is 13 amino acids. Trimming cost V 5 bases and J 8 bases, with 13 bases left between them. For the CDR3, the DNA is TGTGCCAGTAGTCAAAACCAGAGGGAGCCCCAGCATTTT. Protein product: CASSQNQREPQHF.

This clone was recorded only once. CDR3 in DNA: TGTGCCAGCAGCCAGGGTGGGACACCCCTCCACTTT. It encodes CASSQGGTPLHF. The V gene is TRBV11-2, the J gene TRBJ1-6; the D gene is possibly TRBD1 (5 bases). Trimming pared 5 bases from V and 11 bases from J, leaving 10 bases between. Germline CDR1 SGHAT, CDR2 FQNNGV. The CDR3 consists of 12 residues.

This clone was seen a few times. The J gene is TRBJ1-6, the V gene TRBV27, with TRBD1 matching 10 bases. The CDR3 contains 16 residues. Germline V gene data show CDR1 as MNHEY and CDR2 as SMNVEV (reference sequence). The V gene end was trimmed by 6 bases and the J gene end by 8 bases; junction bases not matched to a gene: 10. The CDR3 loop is CASSSPRTGGYSPLHF. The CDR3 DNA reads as TGTGCCAGCAGCTCGCCCCGGACAGGGGGATATTCACCCCTCCACTTT.

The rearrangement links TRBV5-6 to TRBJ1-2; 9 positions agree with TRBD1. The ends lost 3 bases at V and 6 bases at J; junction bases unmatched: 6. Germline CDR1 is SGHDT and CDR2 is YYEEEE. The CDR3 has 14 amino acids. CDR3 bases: TGTGCCAGCAGCTCCTGGGGGACAGGGCATGGCTACACCTTC. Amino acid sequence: CASSSWGTGHGYTF.

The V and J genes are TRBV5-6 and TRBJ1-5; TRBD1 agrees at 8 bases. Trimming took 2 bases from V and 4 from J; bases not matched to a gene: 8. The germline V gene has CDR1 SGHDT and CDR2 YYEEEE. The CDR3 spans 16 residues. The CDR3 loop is CASSLRMTGENQPQHF. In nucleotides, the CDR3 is TGTGCCAGCAGCTTAAGAATGACAGGGGAGAATCAGCCCCAGCATTTT.

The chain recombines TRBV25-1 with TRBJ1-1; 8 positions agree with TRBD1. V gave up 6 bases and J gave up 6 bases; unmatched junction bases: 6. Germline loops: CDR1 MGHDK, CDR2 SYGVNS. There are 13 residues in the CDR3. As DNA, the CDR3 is TGTGCCAGCAGCGGACAGGGAAGGGCTGAAGCTTTCTTT. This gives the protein CASSGQGRAEAFF.

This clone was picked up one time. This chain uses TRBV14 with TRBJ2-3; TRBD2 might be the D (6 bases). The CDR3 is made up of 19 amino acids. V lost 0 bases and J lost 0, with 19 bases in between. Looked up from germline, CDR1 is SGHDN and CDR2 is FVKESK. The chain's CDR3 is CASSQDWRDSTSSTDTQYF. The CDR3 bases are TGTGCCAGCAGCCAAGATTGGAGGGACTCCACCTCAAGCACAGATACGCAGTATTTT.

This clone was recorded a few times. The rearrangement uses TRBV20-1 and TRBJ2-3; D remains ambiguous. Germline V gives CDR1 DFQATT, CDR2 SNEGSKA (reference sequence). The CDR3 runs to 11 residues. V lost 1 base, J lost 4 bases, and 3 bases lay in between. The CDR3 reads CSARAADTQYF. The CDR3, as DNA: TGCAGTGCTAGAGCCGCAGATACGCAGTATTTT.

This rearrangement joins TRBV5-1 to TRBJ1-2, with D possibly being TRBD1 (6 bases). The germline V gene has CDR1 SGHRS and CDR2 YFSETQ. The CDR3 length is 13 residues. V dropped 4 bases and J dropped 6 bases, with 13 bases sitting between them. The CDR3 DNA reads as TGCGCCAGCAGCATCCGGACAGAACATGGCTACACCTTC. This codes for CASSIRTEHGYTF.

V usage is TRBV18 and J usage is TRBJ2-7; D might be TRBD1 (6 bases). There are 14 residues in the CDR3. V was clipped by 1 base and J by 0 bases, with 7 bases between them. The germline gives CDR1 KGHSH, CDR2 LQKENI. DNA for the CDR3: TGTGCCAGCTCACCACAGGGGGACTCCTACGAGCAGTACTTC. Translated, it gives CASSPQGDSYEQYF.

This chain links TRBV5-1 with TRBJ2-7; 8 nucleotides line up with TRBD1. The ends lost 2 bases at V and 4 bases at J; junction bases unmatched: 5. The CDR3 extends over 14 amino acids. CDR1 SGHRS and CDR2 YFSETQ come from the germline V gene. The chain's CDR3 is CASSFDRGPYEQYF. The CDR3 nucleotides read TGCGCCAGCAGCTTCGACAGGGGCCCATACGAGCAGTACTTC.

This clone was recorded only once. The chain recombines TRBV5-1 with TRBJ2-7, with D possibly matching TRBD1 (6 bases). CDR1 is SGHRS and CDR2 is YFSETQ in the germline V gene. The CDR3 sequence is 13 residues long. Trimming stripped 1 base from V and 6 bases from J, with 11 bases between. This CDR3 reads CASSLLLGAEQYF. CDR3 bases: TGCGCCAGCAGCTTGTTACTGGGGGCCGAGCAGTACTTC.

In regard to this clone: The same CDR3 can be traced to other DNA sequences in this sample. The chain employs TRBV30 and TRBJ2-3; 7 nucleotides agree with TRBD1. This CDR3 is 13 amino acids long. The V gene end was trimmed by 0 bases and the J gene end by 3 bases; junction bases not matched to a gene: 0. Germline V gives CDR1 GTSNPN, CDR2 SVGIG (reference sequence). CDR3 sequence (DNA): TGTGCCTGGAGTGTACAGGGGACAGATACGCAGTATTTT. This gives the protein CAWSVQGTDTQYF.

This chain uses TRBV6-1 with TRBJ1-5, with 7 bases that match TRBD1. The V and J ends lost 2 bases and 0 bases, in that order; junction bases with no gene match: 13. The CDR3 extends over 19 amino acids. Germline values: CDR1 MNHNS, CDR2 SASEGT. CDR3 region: CASSELIGTDFYSNQPQHF. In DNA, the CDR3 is TGTGCCAGCAGTGAATTGATAGGGACAGATTTTTATAGCAATCAGCCCCAGCATTTT.

As DNA, the CDR3 is TGTGCCAGCTCGTCCACGGGGTATGATAATTCACCCCTCCACTTT. Residues: CASSSTGYDNSPLHF. The V gene is TRBV18, the J gene TRBJ1-6; D is undetermined. Germline CDR1 and CDR2: KGHSH and LQKENI. CDR3 length: 15 residues. With 6 bases removed from V and 5 bases from J, the gap between germline ends came to 14 bases.

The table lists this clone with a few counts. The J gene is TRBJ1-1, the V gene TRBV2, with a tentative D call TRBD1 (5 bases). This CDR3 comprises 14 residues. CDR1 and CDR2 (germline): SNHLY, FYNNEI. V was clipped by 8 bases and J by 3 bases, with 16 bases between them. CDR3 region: CASVQGGSDTEAFF. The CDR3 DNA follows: TGTGCCAGCGTCCAGGGAGGATCCGACACTGAAGCTTTCTTT.

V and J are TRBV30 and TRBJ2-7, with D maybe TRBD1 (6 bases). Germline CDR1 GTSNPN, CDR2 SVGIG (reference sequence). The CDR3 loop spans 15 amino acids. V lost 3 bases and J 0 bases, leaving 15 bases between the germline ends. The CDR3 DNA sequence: TGTGCCTGGAGGACCGGACAGCCAGGCTCCTACGAGCAGTACTTC. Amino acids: CAWRTGQPGSYEQYF.

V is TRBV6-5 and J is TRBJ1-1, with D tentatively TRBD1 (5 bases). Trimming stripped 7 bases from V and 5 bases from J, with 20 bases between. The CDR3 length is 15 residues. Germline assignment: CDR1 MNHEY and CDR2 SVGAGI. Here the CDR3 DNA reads TGTGCCAGCACTCCCGCGGGGGAAGGAGCGACTGAAGCTTTCTTT. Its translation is CASTPAGEGATEAFF.

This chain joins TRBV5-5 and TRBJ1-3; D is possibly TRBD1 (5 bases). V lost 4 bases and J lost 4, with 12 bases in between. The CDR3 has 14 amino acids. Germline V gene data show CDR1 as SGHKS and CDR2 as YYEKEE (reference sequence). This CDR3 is CASSLQVSGNTIYF. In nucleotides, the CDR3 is TGTGCCAGCAGCCTACAGGTCTCCGGAAACACCATATATTTT.

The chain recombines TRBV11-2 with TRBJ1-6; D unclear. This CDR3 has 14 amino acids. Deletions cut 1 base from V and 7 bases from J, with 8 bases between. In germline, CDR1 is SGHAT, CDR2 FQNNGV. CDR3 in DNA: TGTGCCAGCAGCTTAGCGGGATTAAATTCACCCCTCCACTTT. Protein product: CASSLAGLNSPLHF.

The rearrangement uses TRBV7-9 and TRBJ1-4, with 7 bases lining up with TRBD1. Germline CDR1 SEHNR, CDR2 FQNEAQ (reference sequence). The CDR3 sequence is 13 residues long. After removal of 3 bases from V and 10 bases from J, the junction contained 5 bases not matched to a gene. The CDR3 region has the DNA TGTGCCAGCAGCTTGACAGGGACGGGAAAACTGTTTTTT. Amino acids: CASSLTGTGKLFF.

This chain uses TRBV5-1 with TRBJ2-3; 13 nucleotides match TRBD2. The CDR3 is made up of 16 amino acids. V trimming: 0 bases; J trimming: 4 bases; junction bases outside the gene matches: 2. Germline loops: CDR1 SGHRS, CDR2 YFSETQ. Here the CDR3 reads CASSLETSGGADTQYF. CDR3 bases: TGCGCCAGCAGCTTGGAAACTAGCGGGGGGGCAGATACGCAGTATTTT.

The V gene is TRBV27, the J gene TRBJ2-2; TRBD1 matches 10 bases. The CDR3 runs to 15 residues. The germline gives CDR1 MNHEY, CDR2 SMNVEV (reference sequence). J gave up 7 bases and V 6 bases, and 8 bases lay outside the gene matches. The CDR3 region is CASSTSGTGVGELFF. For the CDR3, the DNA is TGTGCCAGCAGCACCTCCGGGACAGGGGTCGGGGAGCTGTTTTTT.